A single sample is the source of the 13 T cell receptor beta chains below, sequenced in a study of T cells expressing NK-cell markers. Each CDR3 protein gets one entry in TCRdb, which reprocessed the 5' RACE reads and gives no DNA. In all, the sample yields 250,000 to 300,000 distinct CDR3 sequences. Sequenced: blood T cells: a sorted CD56 or NKG2C T cell subset, CD4+ or CD8+ T cells, or bulk PBMC T cells (not recorded which). Source of these receptors: a woman between 18 and 70 years old in good health.

The chain couples TRBV5-1 to TRBJ1-1; TCRdb's D gene call, TRBD1, goes unchecked for lack of DNA. Germline values: CDR1 SGHRS, CDR2 YFSETQ. This CDR3 is 15 amino acids long. The CDR3 protein is CASSPSVVAGTEAFF.

This chain links TRBV20-1 with TRBJ2-1. This CDR3 comprises 14 residues. Germline V gives CDR1 DFQATT, CDR2 SNEGSKA (reference sequence). The CDR3 loop is CSARVGSSYNEQFF.

J is TRBJ2-1 and V is TRBV6-2 or TRBV6-3. Germline loops: CDR1 MNHEY, CDR2 SVGEGT. The CDR3 runs 15 residues. The CDR3 loop reads CASSPTDRAVGEQFF.

This chain connects TRBV6-5 to TRBJ1-1; TCRdb's D call of TRBD1 is untestable without DNA. CDR3 size: 11 residues. The germline gives CDR1 MNHEY, CDR2 SVGAGI. CDR3 residues: CASLGVAEAFF.

The chain employs TRBV18 and TRBJ2-7; TCRdb selects TRBD2, and the lack of DNA leaves this call unchecked. Germline V gene lookup returns CDR1 KGHSH and CDR2 LQKENI. This CDR3 spans 16 amino acids. This chain's CDR3 is CASSPPGLAGSYEQYF.

The chain couples TRBV6-5 to TRBJ1-5; the TRBD1 assignment by TCRdb is unverifiable without DNA. This CDR3 contains 13 residues. Germline-derived CDR1 and CDR2 are MNHEY and SVGAGI. The chain's CDR3 is CASSFSGAQPQHF.

The chain couples TRBV6-5 to TRBJ1-1. Germline loops: CDR1 MNHEY, CDR2 SVGAGI. The CDR3 length is 14 residues. CDR3 sequence reads: CASSYLRLNTEAFF.

This rearrangement joins TRBV7-2 to TRBJ2-5; TCRdb calls TRBD2, which cannot be checked without DNA. The length of the CDR3 is 15 residues. Per germline, CDR1 SGHTA and CDR2 FQGNSA. This CDR3 is CASTLDLAALETQYF.

The rearrangement uses TRBV7-2 and TRBJ2-7; TCRdb lists TRBD1, though no DNA is available to test this call. CDR1 is SGHTA, CDR2 FQGNSA, per germline. The CDR3 totals 15 residues. CDR3 amino acids: CASSFTGQVSYEQYF. Based on the CDR3 plus reference TRBV7-2 and TRBJ2-7, the full variable domain is GAGVSQSPSNKVTEKGKDVELRCDPISGHTALYWYRQSLGQGLEFLIYFQGNSAPDKSGLPSDRFSAERTGGSVSTLTIQRTQQEDSAVYLCASSFTGQVSYEQYFGPGTRLTVT.

V usage is TRBV20-1 and J usage is TRBJ2-7; TCRdb's D call, TRBD1, is unchecked because there is no DNA. CDR1 and CDR2 from the germline V gene are DFQATT and SNEGSKA (reference sequence). This CDR3 spans 15 amino acids. CDR3 amino acids: CSARDLRDSAYEQYF.

The rearrangement joins TRBV4-3 to TRBJ2-1; with no DNA, the TCRdb D assignment of TRBD2 cannot be verified. The CDR3 has 19 residues. Germline V gives CDR1 LGHNA, CDR2 YSLEER. CDR3 loop: CASSQQGGVRLAGDNEQFF.

The chain combines TRBV12-3 or TRBV12-4 with TRBJ2-5; absent DNA, TCRdb's TRBD2 call cannot be checked. This CDR3 has 15 residues. CDR3 loop: CASNSGTRAKETQYF.

The rearrangement joins TRBV9 to TRBJ1-2; TCRdb gives TRBD1 as the D gene, but with no DNA this cannot be confirmed. The CDR3 is made up of 13 amino acids. The V gene's germline CDR1 is SGDLS and CDR2 YYNGEE. CDR3: CASSSGQGYGYTF.